A single TCR beta chain is shown here with its context. The antigen is unknown. This entry belongs to a study of T cell clonotyping in hematopoietic cell transplantation. V shed 8 bases and J 4 bases; nucleotides not matched to a gene: 9. The CDR3 spans 14 residues. Germline V CDR1 and CDR2: SQVTM, ANQGSEA. Assay used: immunoSEQ multiplex PCR; TCRdb lists only in-frame clones, some missing. This sample has approximately 17,000 clones, with roughly 90% found just once. Study-wide findings and caveats: Higher Inverse Simpson Index values in graft donor and pretransplant recipient predicted broader posttransplant TCR diversity. After transplant, recipient diversity fell while pathologically expanded clonotypes grew through day 180.

V is TRBV29-1 and J is TRBJ1-1, with 11 bases identical to TRBD1. The sample was peripheral blood mononuclear cells. This receptor was taken from a middle-aged man in good health. Some clones in this sample may be carry-over from other donors' samples. The CDR3 DNA sequence: TGCAGCCTCCGGACAGGGGGCAGGGGCACTGAAGCTTTCTTT. It codes for CSLRTGGRGTEAFF.